The subject of this entry is one T cell receptor beta chain. Its antigen remains unknown. It was with a sample-barcoded 5' primer and a J-beta primer mix that a second PCR of roughly 7 to 12 cycles was run. Every molecule of cDNA carried a tag from a template-switch adaptor with 12 random nucleotides. MiXCR, applied by TCRdb to the 5' RACE reads, yields one record per CDR3 protein. The sample lists around 800,000 distinct CDR3 sequences; around two fifths were seen once. The data were taken from a study of blood T cells in healthy people across ages. Study-level points and caveats: Aged donors had fewer naive CD4+ cells and lower diversity than long-lived donors. Researchers report that TCR beta diversity correlated strongly with naive T cell percentage.

The CDR3 is made up of 17 amino acids. From germline, CDR1 is LGHNA and CDR2 YSLEER. Trimming left V 0 bases short and J 0 bases short, with 15 bases between. The authors extracted at least 5 micrograms of total RNA per sample. The source of this sequence is a man aged 55 to 70 in good health. Material for sequencing was blood. The rearrangement joins TRBV4-3 to TRBJ2-7; no clear D gene. CDR3: CASSQEFLGSRSYEQYF. Written as DNA, the CDR3 is TGCGCCAGCAGCCAAGAATTTCTTGGCTCCCGCTCCTACGAGCAGTACTTC.